The source of this T cell receptor (beta chain) is a study of early T cells in non-severe SARS-CoV-2 infection. In germline, CDR1 is MNHEY, CDR2 SMNVEV (reference sequence). This CDR3 has 15 amino acids. With V trimmed by 8 bases and J by 4 bases, 11 bases remained unmatched. One entry per CDR3 protein, called by TCRdb with MiXCR from the 5' RACE reads. The sample records 80,000 or so distinct CDR3 sequences, roughly 10% being singletons. The source of this sequence is an adult who was a healthcare worker with PCR-confirmed SARS-CoV-2 infection or an uninfected control (not recorded which). The chain combines TRBV27 with TRBJ1-2; TRBD1 agrees at 9 bases. This specimen consisted of whole blood, obtained at baseline. The DNA of the CDR3 is TGTGCCAGCTCCCGATCGGGACAGGGCATCTATGGCTACACCTTC. Its translation: CASSRSGQGIYGYTF.